The next 31 T cell receptor beta chains were all read from a single sample in a study of T-cell memory formation after mild COVID-19 (dated by TCRdb to the early 2020s). Preparation of the library involved 5' RACE. The reads were generated on an Illumina NovaSeq 6000. TCRdb applied fastp at Q25 and MiXCR to the public reads, then kept only in-frame beta chains. Rows are unified per CDR3 protein, each entry keeping the most common DNA and genes. Recorded for this sample are about 340,000 distinct CDR3 sequences; around a sixth of them occurred a single time. The top ten constitute around 20% of the sample. Sequencing was performed on PBMCs or a T cell subset sorted from them (not recorded which). The receptors stem from a man between 18 and 29 years old who had mild COVID-19 (a few samples of this study predate the infection). The sample titles of this study are shuffled in the database, so cell type and time point are left out; the donor was told from shared clones.

This clonotype was seen a handful of times. The gene calls are TRBV6-4 and TRBJ1-5; perhaps TRBD1 as D (6 bases). The CDR3 consists of 13 residues. Trimming cost V 4 bases and J 7 bases, with 11 bases left between them. The germline V gene has CDR1 MRHNA and CDR2 SNTAGT. Here the CDR3 reads CASSGTAGQPQHF. The CDR3 nucleotides are TGTGCCAGCAGTGGGACAGCTGGGCAGCCCCAGCATTTT.

This chain uses TRBV13 with TRBJ2-5; 7 bases match TRBD1. Unmatched junction bases numbered 5, after V lost 5 bases and J lost 2 bases. This CDR3 has 14 amino acids. Per the germline V gene, CDR1 is PRHDT and CDR2 is FYEKMQ (reference sequence). The CDR3 spells CASSGPGQQETQYF. CDR3 in DNA: TGTGCCAGCAGCGGACCGGGACAGCAAGAGACCCAGTACTTC.

The sample holds many counts of this clonotype. The rearrangement joins TRBV9 to TRBJ2-3; 7 bases align to TRBD2. The V and J ends lost 2 bases and 1 base, in that order; junction bases with no gene match: 7. Germline V gene sequence: CDR1 SGDLS, CDR2 YYNGEE. The CDR3 sequence is 16 residues long. CDR3 sequence reads: CASSVRLAGGTDTQYF. CDR3 in DNA: TGTGCCAGCAGCGTCCGACTGGCGGGGGGCACAGATACGCAGTATTTT.

This clonotype was seen at least ten times. The CDR3 coding sequence is TGTGCCAGCAGTTTATCCAGCACACCTATAGAAGCTTTCTTT. Translating it yields CASSLSSTPIEAFF. The chain employs TRBV12-3 or TRBV12-4 and TRBJ1-1; no clear D gene. Trimming cost V 2 bases and J 8 bases, with 15 bases left between them. The CDR3 is 14 residues long.

This clonotype has just a few counts. The gene calls are TRBV4-3 and TRBJ1-2; D gene unclear. The CDR3 extends over 14 amino acids. V was cut by 1 base and J by 3 bases, with 9 bases left in between. Germline values: CDR1 LGHNA, CDR2 YSLEER. The CDR3 loop reads CASSQAQTYYGYTF. CDR3 nucleotides: TGCGCCAGCAGCCAAGCCCAGACCTACTATGGCTACACCTTC.

This clonotype was observed a handful of times. This rearrangement joins TRBV5-1 to TRBJ2-5; 9 bases fit TRBD1. The length of the CDR3 is 17 residues. Germline V gene sequence: CDR1 SGHRS, CDR2 YFSETQ. V dropped 4 bases and J dropped 3; count of bases not matched to a gene: 13. The CDR3 is CASSRGSPGQGEETQYF. DNA for the CDR3: TGCGCCAGCAGCCGGGGATCCCCGGGACAGGGCGAAGAGACCCAGTACTTC.

This clonotype was observed a few times. The J gene is TRBJ2-3, the V gene TRBV5-4, with 9 bases that match TRBD2. Germline CDR1 is SGHNT and CDR2 is YYREEE (reference sequence). Trimming at V came to 5 bases and at J to 2 bases, leaving 6 bases not matched to a gene. The CDR3 is 15 residues long. In nucleotides, the CDR3 is TGTGCCAGCAGATATAGCGGGGGCATCACAGATACGCAGTATTTT. Translation: CASRYSGGITDTQYF.

As DNA, the CDR3 is TGTGCCAGCAGCTCCCTCCCCGGGACTAGCGGGGGAGCTTCCCTTAACACAGATACGCAGTATTTT. Encoded protein: CASSSLPGTSGGASLNTDTQYF. The rearrangement joins TRBV7-9 to TRBJ2-3; 14 nucleotides agree with TRBD2. CDR3 size: 22 residues. V lost 4 bases and J lost 2; bases outside the gene matches: 20. The germline gives CDR1 SEHNR, CDR2 FQNEAQ (reference sequence).

This clonotype was detected only a few times. This sequence joins TRBV3-1 and TRBJ2-1; D uncertain. Trimming cost V 0 bases and J 4 bases, with 7 bases left between them. The CDR3 spans 14 residues. Germline V gene lookup returns CDR1 LGHDT and CDR2 YNNKEL (reference sequence). This CDR3 is CASSQEMGYNEQFF. CDR3 nucleotides: TGTGCCAGCAGCCAAGAGATGGGATACAATGAGCAGTTCTTC.

The CDR3 region is CASSLGLGASEAFF. The CDR3 DNA reads as TGTGCCAGCAGCCTAGGCCTTGGGGCTTCTGAAGCTTTCTTT. V usage is TRBV3-1 and J usage is TRBJ1-1; TRBD1 is a possible D gene (5 bases). In germline, CDR1 is LGHDT, CDR2 YNNKEL (reference sequence). This CDR3 contains 14 residues. V lost 4 bases to trimming and J lost 6 bases, with 15 bases between them.

Many counts were recorded for this clonotype. The chain links TRBV7-8 to TRBJ2-1, with TRBD2 matching 7 bases. V shed 5 bases, J shed 3 bases, and the junction held 1 base outside the gene matches. CDR3 size: 13 residues. Germline CDR1 is SGHVS and CDR2 is FQNEAQ. The CDR3 reads CASSGGDYNEQFF. The CDR3 nucleotides read TGTGCCAGCAGCGGGGGGGACTACAATGAGCAGTTCTTC.

This clonotype has just a few counts. The V gene is TRBV3-1, the J gene TRBJ2-1; no firm D call. The CDR3 has 14 residues. The germline CDR1 and CDR2 sequences are LGHDT and YNNKEL (reference sequence). The ends were cut back, 2 bases at V and 2 bases at J, with 7 bases in the middle. The CDR3 here is CASSQRHAYNEQFF. CDR3 sequence (DNA): TGTGCCAGCAGCCAAAGACATGCCTACAATGAGCAGTTCTTC.

This clonotype was found a few times. The chain uses TRBV10-2 and TRBJ1-2; no firm D call. In germline, CDR1 is WSHSY, CDR2 SAAADI. The CDR3 contains 11 residues. The V end lost 7 bases, the J end lost 0 bases, and 3 bases lay between the germline ends. The DNA for the CDR3 is TGCGCCAGCACAGCTAACTATGGCTACACCTTC. This codes for CASTANYGYTF.

The rearrangement uses TRBV5-1 and TRBJ1-1, with D maybe TRBD1 (6 bases). Trimming removed 4 bases at V and 6 bases at J, with 22 bases between. CDR1 is SGHRS and CDR2 is YFSETQ in the germline V gene. The CDR3 extends over 16 amino acids. The CDR3 nucleotides read TGCGCCAGCAGCGGAAGCGACGGACTTAAGGGGGCTGAAGCTTTCTTT. Translated, it gives CASSGSDGLKGAEAFF.

This clonotype was seen only a few times. The gene calls are TRBV24-1 and TRBJ1-2, with D unresolved. Germline CDR1 is KGHDR and CDR2 is SFDVKD. Trimming removed 7 bases at V and 6 bases at J, with 11 bases between. The CDR3 is 12 amino acids. The CDR3 DNA reads TGTGCCACCAGGGGGAAGTATGATGGCTACACCTTC. It translates to CATRGKYDGYTF.

This clonotype showed up just a few times. The gene calls are TRBV6-6 and TRBJ1-2; no firm D call. V was clipped by 6 bases and J by 7 bases, with 15 bases between them. CDR1 MNHNY and CDR2 SVGAGI come from the germline V gene (reference sequence). This CDR3 is built from 13 residues. This CDR3 reads CASSKDPGRGYTF. CDR3 nucleotides: TGTGCCAGCAGCAAAGATCCAGGTCGTGGCTACACCTTC.

This clonotype was seen only a few times. V gene TRBV7-9 combines with J gene TRBJ1-6; D remains ambiguous. V lost 1 base to trimming and J lost 6 bases, with 7 bases between them. Germline assignment: CDR1 SEHNR and CDR2 FQNEAQ (reference sequence). The CDR3 sequence is 14 residues long. The CDR3 nucleotides are TGTGCCAGCAGCTTAGTAGGTAGTAATTCACCCCTCCACTTT. Protein: CASSLVGSNSPLHF. Supplemented by reference TRBV7-9 and TRBJ1-6, the full variable domain reads DTGVSQNPRHKITKRGQNVTFRCDPISEHNRLYWYRQTLGQGPEFLTYFQNEAQLEKSRLLSDRFSAERPKGSFSTLEIQRTEQGDSAMYLCASSLVGSNSPLHFGNGTRLTVT.

This clonotype was observed a handful of times. V and J are TRBV9 and TRBJ1-5; D unresolved. The CDR3 consists of 13 residues. V dropped 3 bases and J dropped 6 bases, with 10 bases sitting between them. The germline CDR1 and CDR2 sequences are SGDLS and YYNGEE. CDR3 nucleotide sequence: TGTGCCAGCAGCGGTGGAATGAGTCAGCCCCAGCATTTT. The encoded protein is CASSGGMSQPQHF.

This clonotype came up a few times. The chain combines TRBV6-2 or TRBV6-3 with TRBJ2-1, with D possibly TRBD2 on 5 matching bases. Per germline, CDR1 MNHEY and CDR2 SVGEGT. The CDR3 sequence is 14 residues long. V lost 7 bases and J lost 8, with 18 bases in between. In DNA, the CDR3 is TGTGCCAGCATCCGGGGTGGTACACAGTATGAGCAGTTCTTC. This sequence encodes CASIRGGTQYEQFF.

V usage is TRBV5-1 and J usage is TRBJ2-7; weak D call: TRBD2 (5 bases). The CDR3 is made up of 13 amino acids. The germline V gene encodes CDR1 SGHRS and CDR2 YFSETQ. V lost 9 bases to trimming and J lost 2 bases, with 15 bases between them. The chain's CDR3 is CATDGVLAYEQYV. CDR3 nucleotide sequence: TGCGCCACGGACGGGGTCCTAGCCTACGAGCAGTACGTC.

This clonotype appeared once. This rearrangement joins TRBV19 to TRBJ2-7, with D possibly being TRBD2 (5 bases). Germline V lookup: CDR1 LNHDA, CDR2 SQIVND (reference sequence). The V and J ends lost 5 bases and 3 bases respectively, with 11 bases between them. CDR3 length: 13 amino acids. The chain's CDR3 is CASSRGAFYEQYF. For the CDR3, the DNA is TGTGCCAGTAGTCGGGGAGCATTCTACGAGCAGTACTTC. The complete variable domain, with remaining parts taken from reference TRBV19 and TRBJ2-7, reads DGGITQSPKYLFRKEGQNVTLSCEQNLNHDAMYWYRQDPGQGLRLIYYSQIVNDFQKGDIAEGYSVSREKKESFPLTVTSAQKNPTAFYLCASSRGAFYEQYFGPGTRLTVT.

This clonotype was detected ten times or more. The rearrangement joins TRBV7-3 to TRBJ1-1, with D unclear. Trimming removed 2 bases at V and 4 bases at J, with 11 bases between. The CDR3 contains 14 residues. In germline, CDR1 is SGHTA, CDR2 FQGTGA. This CDR3 is CASSLYPGITEAFF. CDR3 sequence (DNA): TGTGCCAGCAGCTTATACCCTGGGATCACTGAAGCTTTCTTT.

This clonotype appeared a few times. V gene TRBV15 combines with J gene TRBJ2-3; D is unresolved. Trimming removed 3 bases at V and 6 bases at J, with 7 bases between. This CDR3 has 12 residues. Germline V gives CDR1 LNHNV, CDR2 YYDKDF (reference sequence). CDR3 nucleotide sequence: TGTGCCACCAGCAGTCCGCAGGATACGCAGTATTTT. It encodes CATSSPQDTQYF.

This rearrangement joins TRBV20-1 to TRBJ1-2; D ambiguous. Between the trimmed V and J ends, which lost 0 bases and 5 bases, there was a span of 10 bases. CDR1 and CDR2 from the germline V gene are DFQATT and SNEGSKA (reference sequence). CDR3 length: 13 residues. CDR3 sequence: CSARDRSNYGYTF. The CDR3 nucleotides read TGCAGTGCTAGAGACAGGTCAAATTATGGCTACACCTTC.

This clonotype has only a few counts. The rearrangement links TRBV5-1 to TRBJ2-3, with D maybe TRBD1 (5 bases). Germline V gene lookup returns CDR1 SGHRS and CDR2 YFSETQ. Trimming pared 4 bases from V and 6 bases from J, leaving 15 bases between. The CDR3 spans 14 residues. CDR3 sequence: CASSGAPSPDTQYF. The CDR3 bases are TGCGCCAGCAGCGGGGCCCCTAGTCCTGATACGCAGTATTTT. Together with reference TRBV5-1 and TRBJ2-3, the CDR3 gives the full variable domain: KAGVTQTPRYLIKTRGQQVTLSCSPISGHRSVSWYQQTPGQGLQFLFEYFSETQRNKGNFPGRFSGRQFSNSRSEMNVSTLELGDSALYLCASSGAPSPDTQYFGPGTRLTVL.

This clonotype was observed a few times. This chain joins TRBV7-2 and TRBJ2-1, with 8 bases matching TRBD2. Trimming removed 5 bases from V and 5 bases from J; junction bases left unmatched: 8. Germline assignment: CDR1 SGHTA and CDR2 FQGNSA. The CDR3 extends over 15 amino acids. The CDR3 spells CASSPRYSGDNEQFF. Here the CDR3 DNA reads TGTGCCAGCAGCCCTCGTTATAGCGGGGACAATGAGCAGTTCTTC.

This rearrangement joins TRBV9 to TRBJ1-2; the D gene is possibly TRBD1 (5 bases). The CDR3 loop spans 13 amino acids. Germline V gene lookup returns CDR1 SGDLS and CDR2 YYNGEE. The V gene lost 3 bases and the J gene lost 8 bases, with 14 bases spanning the gap. CDR3 DNA: TGTGCCAGCAGCGGAGCAGGGATGGTGGGCTACACCTTC. The encoded protein is CASSGAGMVGYTF.

This clonotype has more than one count but fewer than ten. The chain couples TRBV5-6 to TRBJ2-2, with 7 bases aligning to TRBD2. The V gene end was trimmed by 4 bases and the J gene end by 4 bases; junction bases not matched to a gene: 4. CDR3 length: 14 amino acids. Germline CDR1 SGHDT, CDR2 YYEEEE. The CDR3 reads CASSRAGVTGELFF. The CDR3 nucleotides are TGTGCCAGCAGCAGGGCGGGGGTCACCGGGGAGCTGTTTTTT. Supplemented by reference TRBV5-6 and TRBJ2-2, the full variable domain reads DAGVTQSPTHLIKTRGQQVTLRCSPKSGHDTVSWYQQALGQGPQFIFQYYEEEERQRGNFPDRFSGHQFPNYSSELNVNALLLGDSALYLCASSRAGVTGELFFGEGSRLTVL.

V and J are TRBV5-4 and TRBJ2-3, with TRBD2 matching over 10 bases. Germline CDR1 SGHNT, CDR2 YYREEE (reference sequence). Trimming at V came to 4 bases and at J to 1 base, leaving 12 bases not matched to a gene. This CDR3 is 18 amino acids long. The CDR3 here is CASSGPGLAIGGTDTQYF. CDR3 bases: TGTGCCAGCAGCGGACCGGGACTAGCGATAGGAGGCACAGATACGCAGTATTTT.

The chain carries TRBV9 and TRBJ2-3; no clear D gene. Trimming removed 0 bases from V and 6 bases from J, with 11 bases in between. CDR3 length: 14 amino acids. CDR1 is SGDLS and CDR2 is YYNGEE in the germline V gene. CDR3 coding DNA: TGTGCCAGCAGCGTAGCTACCCCCGCTGATACGCAGTATTTT. This codes for CASSVATPADTQYF.

There are a few counts of this clonotype. The genes are TRBV3-1 and TRBJ2-1, with a tentative D call TRBD2 (6 bases). This CDR3 region has 14 residues. Between the trimmed V and J ends, which lost 0 bases and 15 bases, there was a span of 18 bases. Per germline, CDR1 LGHDT and CDR2 YNNKEL (reference sequence). The CDR3 coding sequence is TGTGCCAGCAGCCAAGACGGCTTGGACTACCAGTCGTTCTTC. As protein: CASSQDGLDYQSFF.